This T cell receptor (beta chain) stems from a study of cytomegalovirus exposure and HLA in healthy donors. Study-level points and caveats: A later analysis showed HLA-associated TCR beta chains outstripping equally common others in clonal expansion.

Concerning this clone: The antigen is not known.

The V gene lost 0 bases and the J gene lost 1 base, with 10 bases spanning the gap. CDR3 length: 15 residues. Germline values: CDR1 SGDLS, CDR2 YYNGEE. The PCR made use of 60 Vbeta and 13 Jbeta primers. Clones were read by immunoSEQ multiplex PCR, and TCRdb kept only the in-frame ones, dropping some. The data show around 64,000 clones, 80% to 90% seen once. The receptor was derived from a woman aged 25 to 45 in good health and CMV-seronegative. The gene calls are TRBV9 and TRBJ1-2, with D perhaps matching TRBD1 (6 bases). Sequenced input: PBMCs. In nucleotides, the CDR3 is TGTGCCAGCAGCGTAGACAGGGAAGGTAACTATGGCTACACCTTC. It yields the protein CASSVDREGNYGYTF.